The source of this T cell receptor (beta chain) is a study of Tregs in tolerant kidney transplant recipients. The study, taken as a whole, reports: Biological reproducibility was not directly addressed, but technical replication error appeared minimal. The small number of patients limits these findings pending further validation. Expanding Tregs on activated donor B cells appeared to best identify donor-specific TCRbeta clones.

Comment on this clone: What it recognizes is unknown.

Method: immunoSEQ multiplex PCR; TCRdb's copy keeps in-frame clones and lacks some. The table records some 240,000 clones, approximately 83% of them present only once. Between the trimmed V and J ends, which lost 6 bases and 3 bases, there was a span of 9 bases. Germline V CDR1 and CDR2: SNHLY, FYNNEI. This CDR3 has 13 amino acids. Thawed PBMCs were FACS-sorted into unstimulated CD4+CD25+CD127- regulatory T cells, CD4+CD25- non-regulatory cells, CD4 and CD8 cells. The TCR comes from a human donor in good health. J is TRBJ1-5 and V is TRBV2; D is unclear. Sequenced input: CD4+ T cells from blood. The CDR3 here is CASRPTFNQPQHF. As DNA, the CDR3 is TGTGCCAGCAGACCGACGTTCAATCAGCCCCAGCATTTT.